The next 19 T cell receptor beta chains were all read from a single sample in a study of response to subunit inactivated influenza vaccine. MiXCR was run by TCRdb on the RT-PCR reads, yielding one entry per CDR3 protein. The sample yields approximately 700,000 distinct CDR3 sequences, approximately 15% seen once. The source material was PBMCs from blood, sampled 11 to 12 days after vaccination. The receptors were gathered from a man aged 45-60 years who received an inactivated influenza vaccine.

The table lists this clonotype with a few counts. The chain couples TRBV29-1 to TRBJ1-2, with 8 bases lining up with TRBD1. The V and J ends lost 4 bases and 8 bases, in that order; junction bases with no gene match: 12. This CDR3 spans 14 amino acids. Germline V gives CDR1 SQVTM, CDR2 ANQGSEA. CDR3 sequence (DNA): TGCAGCGTTGTCCGAGACAGGGGCCCGGGGGGCTACACCTTC. As protein: CSVVRDRGPGGYTF. The full variable domain, with the rest looked up from reference TRBV29-1 and TRBJ1-2, is SAVISQKPSRDICQRGTSLTIQCQVDSQVTMMFWYRQQPGQSLTLIATANQGSEATYESGFVIDKFPISRPNLTFSTLTVSNMSPEDSSIYLCSVVRDRGPGGYTFGSGTRLTVV.

The rearrangement links TRBV15 to TRBJ2-7; no reliable D call. CDR1 and CDR2 (germline): LNHNV, YYDKDF (reference sequence). The CDR3 loop spans 13 amino acids. Trimming took 0 bases from V and 3 from J, leaving 6 bases between them. The CDR3: CATSRDMDYEQYF. The CDR3, as DNA: TGTGCCACCAGCAGAGATATGGACTACGAGCAGTACTTC.

The chain has TRBV7-8 and TRBJ1-6, with D unresolved. Germline CDR1 and CDR2: SGHVS and FQNEAQ. The V and J ends lost 0 bases and 10 bases respectively, with 16 bases between them. CDR3 length equals 16 residues. CDR3 DNA sequence: TGTGCCAGCAGCTTAGCTTCTGGCACAGTAGCATCACCCCTCCACTTT. Residues: CASSLASGTVASPLHF.

This clonotype was counted a few times. V usage is TRBV9 and J usage is TRBJ2-7; D call uncertain. CDR3 length: 13 amino acids. CDR1 and CDR2 from the germline V gene are SGDLS and YYNGEE. V was clipped by 3 bases and J by 2 bases, with 9 bases between them. The CDR3 loop reads CASSAQNAYEQYF. The DNA for the CDR3 is TGTGCCAGCAGCGCCCAAAACGCCTACGAGCAGTACTTC.

This clonotype was seen a few times. The chain links TRBV20-1 to TRBJ2-2; D is possibly TRBD2 (6 bases). Germline V lookup: CDR1 DFQATT, CDR2 SNEGSKA (reference sequence). V gave up 6 bases and J gave up 5 bases, with 13 bases separating them. This CDR3 spans 13 amino acids. The DNA for the CDR3 is TGCAGTGCAATGACTAGTAATACCGGGGAGCTGTTTTTT. Its protein is CSAMTSNTGELFF.

This clonotype was seen a handful of times. J is TRBJ2-7 and V is TRBV20-1, with TRBD2 as a possible D gene (6 bases). Germline assignment: CDR1 DFQATT and CDR2 SNEGSKA (reference sequence). This CDR3 is 14 amino acids long. The ends were cut back, 0 bases at V and 5 bases at J, with 14 bases in the middle. CDR3 amino acids: CSARDFARGDEQYF. CDR3 DNA sequence: TGCAGTGCTAGAGATTTTGCCCGCGGGGACGAGCAGTACTTC.

This rearrangement joins TRBV27 to TRBJ2-1; no clear D gene. The V end lost 5 bases, the J end lost 7 bases, and 12 bases lay between the germline ends. Germline-derived CDR1 and CDR2 are MNHEY and SMNVEV (reference sequence). This CDR3 spans 13 amino acids. The CDR3, as DNA: TGTGCCAGCAGTCCGGACCTTCGGAATGAGCAGTTCTTC. It is translated as CASSPDLRNEQFF.

This rearrangement joins TRBV5-1 to TRBJ1-4; tentative D call: TRBD1 (6 bases). CDR1 SGHRS and CDR2 YFSETQ come from the germline V gene. Trimming took 3 bases from V and 8 from J, leaving 11 bases between them. The CDR3 length is 13 residues. The CDR3 nucleotides are TGCGCCAGCAGCTATGGGACAAAGGAAAAACTGTTTTTT. Translating it yields CASSYGTKEKLFF.

This clonotype showed up just a few times. The gene calls are TRBV7-2 and TRBJ2-3; the D is unclear. Trimming pared 1 base from V and 4 bases from J, leaving 9 bases between. The CDR3 length is 14 residues. Germline CDR1 is SGHTA and CDR2 is FQGNSA. CDR3 DNA: TGTGCCAGCAGCTTAGAGAGCATGGCAGATACGCAGTATTTT. It codes for CASSLESMADTQYF.

The genes are TRBV28 and TRBJ2-7, with D possibly being TRBD1 (6 bases). The CDR3 spans 14 residues. V gave up 5 bases and J gave up 3 bases, with 14 bases separating them. Germline CDR1 MDHEN, CDR2 SYDVKM. CDR3 DNA sequence: TGTGCCAGCAGTCGTCAGGGGTTATACTACGAGCAGTACTTC. Translation: CASSRQGLYYEQYF. Looking up the rest from reference TRBV28 and TRBJ2-7 gives the full variable domain: DVKVTQSSRYLVKRTGEKVFLECVQDMDHENMFWYRQDPGLGLRLIYFSYDVKMKEKGDIPEGYSVSREKKERFSLILESASTNQTSMYLCASSRQGLYYEQYFGPGTRLTVT.

V is TRBV5-1 and J is TRBJ2-2; 7 bases align to TRBD1. J lost 2 bases, V lost 2 bases, and 12 bases had no gene match. There are 18 residues in the CDR3. Germline V CDR1 and CDR2: SGHRS, YFSETQ. The CDR3 region has the DNA TGCGCCAGCAGCTTCATCCCAAACAGGGGTGCTAACACCGGGGAGCTGTTTTTT. Amino acid sequence: CASSFIPNRGANTGELFF.

The genes are TRBV10-3 and TRBJ2-2; tentatively, D is TRBD2 (6 bases). Between the trimmed V and J ends, which lost 3 bases and 6 bases, there was a span of 8 bases. The germline CDR1 and CDR2 sequences are ENHRY and SYGVKD. The CDR3 consists of 13 residues. Written as DNA, the CDR3 is TGTGCCATCAGTGACGGGGGTTCCGGGGAGCTGTTTTTT. Residues: CAISDGGSGELFF.

The V gene is TRBV14, the J gene TRBJ1-6; the D gene is possibly TRBD1 (5 bases). CDR3 length: 14 amino acids. Trimming shortened V by 4 bases and J by 7 bases, and 11 bases separated the two germline ends. Germline V gene data show CDR1 as SGHDN and CDR2 as FVKESK. CDR3 bases: TGTGCCAGCAGCCGCCTAGGGGAAAATTCACCCCTCCACTTT. It yields the protein CASSRLGENSPLHF.

This clonotype was counted many times. The chain has TRBV12-3 or TRBV12-4 and TRBJ2-7; 7 nucleotides agree with TRBD1. With 6 bases clipped from V and 8 bases from J, the junction kept 7 bases outside the gene matches. The CDR3 is made up of 12 amino acids. CDR3 sequence reads: CASRPEGAKQYF. DNA of the CDR3: TGTGCCAGCAGGCCCGAGGGGGCGAAGCAGTACTTC.

The gene calls are TRBV7-2 and TRBJ2-3, with 8 nucleotides matching TRBD2. In germline, CDR1 is SGHTA, CDR2 FQGNSA. After removal of 1 base from V and 2 bases from J, the junction contained 8 bases not matched to a gene. The CDR3 length is 17 residues. The CDR3 coding sequence is TGTGCCAGCAGCTTAGTAGGTGGTAGCGGGACCACAGATACGCAGTATTTT. Its protein is CASSLVGGSGTTDTQYF.

The chain employs TRBV20-1 and TRBJ2-5; a weak D match, TRBD1 (6 bases). The CDR3 extends over 14 amino acids. Trimming removed 6 bases at V and 4 bases at J, with 18 bases between. Per germline, CDR1 DFQATT and CDR2 SNEGSKA (reference sequence). The CDR3: CSANSNTGLETQYF. For the CDR3, the DNA is TGCAGTGCAAATTCGAATACAGGGTTAGAGACCCAGTACTTC.

This clonotype showed up just a few times. J is TRBJ2-2 and V is TRBV5-1; D remains ambiguous. The CDR3 is 15 residues long. Germline assignment: CDR1 SGHRS and CDR2 YFSETQ. V was clipped by 4 bases and J by 7 bases, with 17 bases between them. In nucleotides, the CDR3 is TGCGCCAGCAGCCTGGGATCACCGGGCGGCGGGGAGCTGTTTTTT. Translation gives CASSLGSPGGGELFF.

This rearrangement joins TRBV20-1 to TRBJ2-5, with unresolved D. Germline values: CDR1 DFQATT, CDR2 SNEGSKA (reference sequence). The length of the CDR3 is 11 residues. With 4 bases removed from V and 4 bases from J, the gap between germline ends came to 7 bases. The CDR3 nucleotides are TGCAGTGCTACCCCGAGAGAGACCCAGTACTTC. Protein product: CSATPRETQYF.

The chain is built from TRBV20-1 and TRBJ1-2; D unclear. The CDR3 length is 11 residues. Trimming pared 1 base from V and 8 bases from J, leaving 8 bases between. CDR1 and CDR2 from the germline V gene are DFQATT and SNEGSKA (reference sequence). CDR3 region: CSARGVGGYTF. The DNA for the CDR3 is TGCAGTGCTAGAGGGGTCGGAGGCTACACCTTC.